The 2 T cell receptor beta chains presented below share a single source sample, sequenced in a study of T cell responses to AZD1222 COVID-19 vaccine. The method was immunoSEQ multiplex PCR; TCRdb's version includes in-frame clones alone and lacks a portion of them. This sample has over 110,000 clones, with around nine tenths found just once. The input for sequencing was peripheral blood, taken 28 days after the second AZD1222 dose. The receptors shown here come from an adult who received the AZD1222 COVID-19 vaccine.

The CDR3 region is CASSLARDRGPYGYTF. CDR3 nucleotide sequence: TGTGCCAGCAGTCTCGCCCGGGACAGGGGGCCCTATGGCTACACCTTC. The genes are TRBV6-2 or TRBV6-3 and TRBJ1-2; TRBD1 agrees at 12 bases. This CDR3 region has 16 residues. Per the germline V gene, CDR1 is MNHEY and CDR2 is SVGEGT. With 5 bases clipped from V and 4 bases from J, the junction kept 8 bases outside the gene matches.

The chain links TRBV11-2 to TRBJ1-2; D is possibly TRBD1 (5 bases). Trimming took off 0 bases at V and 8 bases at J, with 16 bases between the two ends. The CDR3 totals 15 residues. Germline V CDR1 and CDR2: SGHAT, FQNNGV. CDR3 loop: CASSLDWRGPRGYTF. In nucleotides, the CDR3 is TGTGCCAGCAGCTTAGATTGGAGGGGACCAAGGGGCTACACCTTC.